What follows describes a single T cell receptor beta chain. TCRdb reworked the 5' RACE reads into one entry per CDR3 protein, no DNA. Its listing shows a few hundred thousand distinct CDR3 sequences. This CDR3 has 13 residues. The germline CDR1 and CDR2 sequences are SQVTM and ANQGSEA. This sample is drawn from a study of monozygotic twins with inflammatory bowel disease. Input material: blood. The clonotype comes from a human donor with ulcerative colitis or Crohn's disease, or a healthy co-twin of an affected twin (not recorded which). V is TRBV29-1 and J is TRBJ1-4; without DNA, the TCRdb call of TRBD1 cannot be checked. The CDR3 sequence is CSVGTPRDEKLFF.